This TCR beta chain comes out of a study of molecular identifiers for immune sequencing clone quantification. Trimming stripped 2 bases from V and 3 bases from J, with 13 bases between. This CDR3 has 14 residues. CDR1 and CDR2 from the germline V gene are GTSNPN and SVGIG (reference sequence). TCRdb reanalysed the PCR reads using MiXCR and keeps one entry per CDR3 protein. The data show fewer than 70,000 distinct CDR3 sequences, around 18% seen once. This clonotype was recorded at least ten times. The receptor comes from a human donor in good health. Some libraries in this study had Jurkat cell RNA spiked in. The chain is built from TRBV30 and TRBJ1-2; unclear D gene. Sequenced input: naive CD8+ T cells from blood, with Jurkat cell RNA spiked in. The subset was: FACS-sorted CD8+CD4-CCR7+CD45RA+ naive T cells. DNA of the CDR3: TGTGCCTGGAGTCCTCCCGACATTGACTATGGCTACACCTTC. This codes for CAWSPPDIDYGYTF.